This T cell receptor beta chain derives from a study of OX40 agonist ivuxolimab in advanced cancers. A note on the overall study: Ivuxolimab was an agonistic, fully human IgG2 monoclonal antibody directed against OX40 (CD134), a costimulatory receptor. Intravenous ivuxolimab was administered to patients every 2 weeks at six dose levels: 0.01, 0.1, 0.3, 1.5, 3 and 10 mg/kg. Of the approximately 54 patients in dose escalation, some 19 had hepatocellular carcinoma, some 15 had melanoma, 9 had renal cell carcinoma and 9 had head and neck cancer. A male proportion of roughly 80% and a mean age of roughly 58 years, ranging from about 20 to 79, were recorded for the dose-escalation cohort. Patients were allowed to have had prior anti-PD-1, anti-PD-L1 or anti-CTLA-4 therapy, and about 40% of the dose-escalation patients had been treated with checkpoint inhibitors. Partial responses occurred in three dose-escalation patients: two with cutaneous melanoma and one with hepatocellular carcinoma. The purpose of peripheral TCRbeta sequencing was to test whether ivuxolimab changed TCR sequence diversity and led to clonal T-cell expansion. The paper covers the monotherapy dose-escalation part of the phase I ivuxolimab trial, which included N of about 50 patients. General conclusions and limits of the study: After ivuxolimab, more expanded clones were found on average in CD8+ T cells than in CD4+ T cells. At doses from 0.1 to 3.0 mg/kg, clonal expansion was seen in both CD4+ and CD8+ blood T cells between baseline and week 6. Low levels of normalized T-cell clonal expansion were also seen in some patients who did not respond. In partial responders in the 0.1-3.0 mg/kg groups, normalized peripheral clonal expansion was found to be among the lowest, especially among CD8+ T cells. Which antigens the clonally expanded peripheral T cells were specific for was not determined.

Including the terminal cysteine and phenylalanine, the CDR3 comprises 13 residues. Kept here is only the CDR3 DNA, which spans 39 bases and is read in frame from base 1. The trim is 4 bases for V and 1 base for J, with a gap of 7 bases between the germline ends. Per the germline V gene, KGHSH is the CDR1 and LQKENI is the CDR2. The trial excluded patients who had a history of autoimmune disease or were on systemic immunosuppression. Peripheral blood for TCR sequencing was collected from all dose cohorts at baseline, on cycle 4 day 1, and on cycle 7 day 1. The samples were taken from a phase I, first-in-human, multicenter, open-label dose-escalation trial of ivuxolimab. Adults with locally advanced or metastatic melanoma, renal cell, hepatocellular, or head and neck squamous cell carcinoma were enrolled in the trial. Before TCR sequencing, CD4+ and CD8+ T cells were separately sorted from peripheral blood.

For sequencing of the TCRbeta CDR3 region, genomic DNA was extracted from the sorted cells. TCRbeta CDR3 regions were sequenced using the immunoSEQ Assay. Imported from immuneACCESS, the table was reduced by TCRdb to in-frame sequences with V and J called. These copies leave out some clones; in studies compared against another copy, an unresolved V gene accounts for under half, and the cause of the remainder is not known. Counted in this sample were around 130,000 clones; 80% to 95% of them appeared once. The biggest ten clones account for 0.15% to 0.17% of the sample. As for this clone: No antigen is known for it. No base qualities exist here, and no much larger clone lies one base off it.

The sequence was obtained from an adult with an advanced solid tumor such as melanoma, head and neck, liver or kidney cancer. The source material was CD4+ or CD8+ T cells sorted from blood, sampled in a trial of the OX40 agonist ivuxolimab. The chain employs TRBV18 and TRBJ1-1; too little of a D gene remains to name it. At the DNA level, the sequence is TGTGCCAGCTCACTTGGTACGAACACTGAAGCTTTCTTT. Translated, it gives CASSLGTNTEAFF.